This T cell receptor beta chain comes out of a study of blood T cell repertoires in COVID-19. Clinical history as reported by participants underpinned cohort assignment. The recovered donors of Cohort 3 showed two negative PCRs, clearance, or symptom resolution. Trimming removed 8 bases at V and 2 bases at J, with 14 bases between. CDR3 length: 14 residues. CDR1 is MNHEY and CDR2 is SVGAGI in the germline V gene. Authors' analysis steps: Reference gene primer amplification gave estimated nucleated cell counts. Measured with immunoSEQ multiplex PCR; TCRdb has only the in-frame clones, and not every one. The V and J calls and clone size are taken from that table; D and trimming were inferred from the DNA. This table holds roughly 190,000 clones, over 75% found once.

Sequenced: PBMCs or T cells enriched from blood (not recorded which). The V call is TRBV6-5, the J call TRBJ2-3, with D possibly matching TRBD2 (6 bases). The TCR originated in a woman between 18 and 30 years old who had recovered from COVID-19. Here the CDR3 reads CASSLGLPTDTQYF. The CDR3 DNA sequence: TGTGCCAGCTCCCTGGGACTCCCCACAGATACGCAGTATTTT.